These 16 T cell receptor beta chains originate from one sample sequenced in a study of human T cells and chemical hapten exposure. Noted time point: healthy volunteer bleed at 6 weeks. Total RNA was isolated from whole blood that had not been fractionated. TCRdb reprocessed the RACE reads via MiXCR and lists one record per CDR3 protein. The table has 60,000 to 80,000 distinct CDR3 sequences, about 6% seen once. The sequenced sample was whole blood. The receptors originated from a female donor in good health. Some clones in this sample may be carry-over from other donors' samples.

This clonotype was seen ten or more times. This chain links TRBV2 with TRBJ1-4; 9 bases line up with TRBD1. J was trimmed by 0 bases and V by 8 bases; bases with no gene match: 13. The CDR3 is made up of 18 amino acids. Germline CDR1 SNHLY, CDR2 FYNNEI. The CDR3: CASLPSRTGVSTNEKLFF. In nucleotides, the CDR3 is TGTGCCAGCTTGCCATCTCGGACAGGGGTCTCAACTAATGAAAAACTGTTTTTT.

Worth noting for this clonotype: A junction boundary mismatches the germline segment, possibly from a read error. The rearrangement joins TRBV30 to TRBJ1-2; 8 nucleotides agree with TRBD1. Germline V gene lookup returns CDR1 GTSNPN and CDR2 SVGIG (reference sequence). CDR3 size: 13 residues. The CDR3 DNA follows: TGTGCCTGGAGCCTGACAGGGGCGGGTGGCTACATCTTC. Amino acid sequence: CAWSLTGAGGYIF.

This clonotype was detected ten times or more. The chain recombines TRBV18 with TRBJ1-6; no reliable D call. Germline V CDR1 and CDR2: KGHSH, LQKENI. Trimming removed 6 bases from V and 9 bases from J, with 12 bases in between. The CDR3 is 13 amino acids. The CDR3 here is CASSDWTGSPLHF. In DNA form, the CDR3 reads TGTGCCAGCTCGGACTGGACGGGTTCACCCCTCCACTTT.

This clonotype came up many times. This chain uses TRBV6-5 with TRBJ1-5; TRBD1 is a possible D gene (5 bases). The germline CDR1 and CDR2 sequences are MNHEY and SVGAGI. V was trimmed by 2 bases and J by 4 bases, leaving 9 bases between them. This CDR3 contains 14 residues. The CDR3 nucleotides are TGTGCCAGCAGTTACAGGCAGGGTAATCAGCCCCAGCATTTT. As protein: CASSYRQGNQPQHF.

J is TRBJ1-2 and V is TRBV12-3 or TRBV12-4; D may be TRBD1 (5 bases). CDR3 length: 15 amino acids. The V and J ends lost 0 bases and 4 bases respectively, with 12 bases between them. This CDR3 reads CASSLARALPYGYTF. DNA of the CDR3: TGTGCCAGCAGTTTAGCCAGGGCCTTACCCTATGGCTACACCTTC.

The chain carries TRBV7-8 and TRBJ2-2; the D gene is possibly TRBD2 (5 bases). The CDR3 loop spans 16 amino acids. V lost 5 bases and J lost 1, with 14 bases in between. Germline values: CDR1 SGHVS, CDR2 FQNEAQ. The CDR3 DNA reads TGTGCCAGCAGCCTCCAAATAGGAGGGAACACCGGGGAGCTGTTTTTT. Translating it yields CASSLQIGGNTGELFF.

The chain links TRBV20-1 to TRBJ2-3, with 14 nucleotides matching TRBD2. This CDR3 is built from 17 residues. The germline gives CDR1 DFQATT, CDR2 SNEGSKA (reference sequence). J lost 10 bases, V lost 1 base, and 13 bases had no gene match. The CDR3 DNA is TGCAGTGCTAGAGCCCCGGGACTAGCGGGGGCAGCTTATGCGCAGTATTTT. This codes for CSARAPGLAGAAYAQYF.

Many counts were recorded for this clonotype. The chain combines TRBV2 with TRBJ1-5; D is undetermined. Germline V CDR1 and CDR2: SNHLY, FYNNEI. This CDR3 spans 14 amino acids. Trimming removed 3 bases at V and 0 bases at J, with 6 bases between. Written as DNA, the CDR3 is TGTGCCAGCAGTGATTTCCATAGCAATCAGCCCCAGCATTTT. It is translated as CASSDFHSNQPQHF. The full variable domain, with the rest looked up from reference TRBV2 and TRBJ1-5, is EPEVTQTPSHQVTQMGQEVILRCVPISNHLYFYWYRQILGQKVEFLVSFYNNEISEKSEIFDDQFSVERPDGSNFTLKIRSTKLEDSAMYFCASSDFHSNQPQHFGDGTRLSIL.

This clonotype showed up many times. This rearrangement joins TRBV7-2 to TRBJ1-1; weak D call: TRBD1 (5 bases). Germline V gene data show CDR1 as SGHTA and CDR2 as FQGNSA. This CDR3 is 16 amino acids long. V was clipped by 0 bases and J by 4 bases, with 15 bases between them. CDR3 coding DNA: TGTGCCAGCAGCTTAGCGGGGCAGGTACGAGGCACTGAAGCTTTCTTT. Residues: CASSLAGQVRGTEAFF.

This clonotype has ten or more counts. The V call is TRBV2, the J call TRBJ2-7; D might be TRBD1 (7 bases). V was shortened by 6 bases and J by 0 bases, with 12 bases between the two germline ends. This CDR3 has 14 amino acids. Germline assignment: CDR1 SNHLY and CDR2 FYNNEI. CDR3 region: CASRGGTASYEQYF. The CDR3 DNA follows: TGTGCCAGCAGAGGGGGGACAGCCTCCTACGAGCAGTACTTC.

This clonotype was seen at least ten times. The rearrangement uses TRBV5-6 and TRBJ2-3; perhaps TRBD2 as D (5 bases). This CDR3 has 16 residues. The ends were cut back, 1 base at V and 4 bases at J, with 16 bases in the middle. In germline, CDR1 is SGHDT, CDR2 YYEEEE. The CDR3 sequence: CASSLRLLGGPDTQYF. The CDR3 DNA is TGTGCCAGCAGCTTGAGGCTACTAGGTGGGCCAGATACGCAGTATTTT.

Ten or more counts support this clonotype. One end of the junction does not line up with germline, which may come from a read error. The chain's CDR3 is CASSRGTSGSTEEYF. The CDR3, as DNA: TGTGCCAGCAGTCGAGGGACTAGCGGGTCAACCGAGGAGTACTTC. This chain connects TRBV28 to TRBJ2-7; 12 bases agree with TRBD2. Germline loops: CDR1 MDHEN, CDR2 SYDVKM. CDR3 size: 15 residues.

This clonotype was recorded many times. The V gene is TRBV7-2, the J gene TRBJ2-4; perhaps TRBD2 as D (5 bases). The CDR3 length is 14 residues. Between the trimmed V and J ends, which lost 1 base and 6 bases, there was a span of 10 bases. CDR1 SGHTA and CDR2 FQGNSA come from the germline V gene. The CDR3 sequence is CASSLVGSGNIQYF. CDR3 DNA: TGTGCCAGCAGCTTAGTAGGGAGCGGAAACATTCAGTACTTC.

The gene calls are TRBV4-1 and TRBJ2-7; the match to TRBD1 covers 8 bases. CDR3 size: 16 residues. The V gene's germline CDR1 is MGHRA and CDR2 YSYEKL. The junction had 11 bases not matched to a gene; V was cut back by 1 base and J by 6 bases. CDR3 DNA: TGCGCCAGCAGCCAAGTCGGCAGGGGGCGCACCCGCGAGCAGTACTTC. Its translation is CASSQVGRGRTREQYF.

The chain is built from TRBV18 and TRBJ1-4; D ambiguous. V lost 5 bases and J lost 0, with 7 bases in between. Germline lookup yields CDR1 KGHSH and CDR2 LQKENI. This CDR3 contains 14 residues. CDR3 sequence (DNA): TGTGCCAGCTCATCCGGTTCAACTAATGAAAAACTGTTTTTT. Translated: CASSSGSTNEKLFF.

There are a few counts of this clonotype. The chain couples TRBV7-3 to TRBJ1-1; D might be TRBD1 (5 bases). The germline CDR1 and CDR2 sequences are SGHTA and FQGTGA. The length of the CDR3 is 16 residues. V gave up 5 bases and J gave up 2 bases, with 18 bases separating them. The CDR3 loop is CASSPRWYGANTEAFF. The CDR3 DNA reads TGTGCCAGCAGCCCCCGATGGTACGGGGCCAACACTGAAGCTTTCTTT. The variable domain in full, with the rest retrieved from reference TRBV7-3 and TRBJ1-1, is GAGVSQTPSNKVTEKGKYVELRCDPISGHTALYWYRQSLGQGPEFLIYFQGTGAADDSGLPNDRFFAVRPEGSVSTLKIQRTERGDSAVYLCASSPRWYGANTEAFFGQGTRLTVV.